The clone carrying this T cell receptor (beta chain) was counted many times. The ends lost 6 bases at V and 4 bases at J; junction bases unmatched: 11. This CDR3 comprises 16 residues. The germline gives CDR1 SGHVS, CDR2 FQNEAQ. Then a second PCR, running about 6 to 12 cycles, was carried out with a sample-barcoded 5' primer and a J-beta primer mix. TCRdb processed the 5' RACE reads anew with MiXCR; each CDR3 protein has one entry. Among about 620,000 distinct CDR3 sequences, over 40% were seen once, and the ten largest hold less than 15%. The data belong to a study of blood T cells in healthy people across ages.

The sequence was collected from a woman older than 75 in good health. The specimen sequenced was blood. The genes are TRBV7-8 and TRBJ2-5; 10 bases are shared with TRBD2. The CDR3 DNA sequence: TGTGCCAGCAGTCATAGGCGGGCTAGCGGGGGAGAGACCCAGTACTTC. This encodes CASSHRRASGGETQYF. The variable domain in full, completed from reference TRBV7-8 and TRBJ2-5, reads GAGVSQSPRYKVAKRGQDVALRCDPISGHVSLFWYQQALGQGPEFLTYFQNEAQLDKSGLPSDRFFAERPEGSVSTLKIQRTQQEDSAVYLCASSHRRASGGETQYFGPGTRLLVL.